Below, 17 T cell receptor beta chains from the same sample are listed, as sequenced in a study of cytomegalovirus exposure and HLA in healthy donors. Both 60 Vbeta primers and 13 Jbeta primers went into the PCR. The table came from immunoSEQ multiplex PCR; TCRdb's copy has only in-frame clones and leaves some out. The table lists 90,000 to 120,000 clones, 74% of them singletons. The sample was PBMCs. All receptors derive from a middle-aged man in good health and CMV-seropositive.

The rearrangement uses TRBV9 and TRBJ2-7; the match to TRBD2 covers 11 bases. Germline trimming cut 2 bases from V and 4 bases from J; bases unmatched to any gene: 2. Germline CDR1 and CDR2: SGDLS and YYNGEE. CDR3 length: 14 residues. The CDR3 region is CASSVASGGYEQYF. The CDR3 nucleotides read TGTGCCAGCAGCGTGGCTAGCGGGGGGTACGAGCAGTACTTC. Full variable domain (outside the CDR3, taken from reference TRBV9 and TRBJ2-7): DSGVTQTPKHLITATGQRVTLRCSPRSGDLSVYWYQQSLDQGLQFLIQYYNGEERAKGNILERFSAQQFPDLHSELNLSSLELGDSALYFCASSVASGGYEQYFGPGTRLTVT.

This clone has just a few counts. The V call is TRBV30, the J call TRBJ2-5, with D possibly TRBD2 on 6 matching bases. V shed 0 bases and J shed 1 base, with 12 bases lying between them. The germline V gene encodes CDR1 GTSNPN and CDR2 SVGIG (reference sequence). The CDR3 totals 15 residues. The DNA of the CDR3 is TGTGCCTGGAGTGTACAAGGCGGGGCCCAAGAGACCCAGTACTTC. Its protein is CAWSVQGGAQETQYF.

The CDR3 loop reads CASSSPGWRERGTDTQYF. The CDR3 region has the DNA TGTGCCAGCAGCAGCCCAGGGTGGCGGGAGCGGGGCACAGATACGCAGTATTTT. The chain joins TRBV7-2 to TRBJ2-3, with TRBD2 matching over 7 bases. Unmatched junction bases numbered 15, after V lost 5 bases and J lost 1 base. Germline V gene data show CDR1 as SGHTA and CDR2 as FQGNSA. This CDR3 comprises 18 residues. The full variable domain, rest sourced from reference TRBV7-2 and TRBJ2-3, is GAGVSQSPSNKVTEKGKDVELRCDPISGHTALYWYRQSLGQGLEFLIYFQGNSAPDKSGLPSDRFSAERTGGSVSTLTIQRTQQEDSAVYLCASSSPGWRERGTDTQYFGPGTRLTVL.

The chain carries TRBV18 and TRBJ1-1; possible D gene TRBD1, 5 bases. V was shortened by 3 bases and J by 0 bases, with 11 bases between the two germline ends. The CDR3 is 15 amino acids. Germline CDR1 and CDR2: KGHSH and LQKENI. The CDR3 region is CASSPGGALNTEAFF. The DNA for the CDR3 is TGTGCCAGCTCACCCGGCGGGGCCTTGAACACTGAAGCTTTCTTT.

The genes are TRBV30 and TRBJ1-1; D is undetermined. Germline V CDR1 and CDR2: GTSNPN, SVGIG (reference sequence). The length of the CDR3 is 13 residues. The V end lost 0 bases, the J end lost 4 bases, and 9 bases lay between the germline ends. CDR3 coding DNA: TGTGCCTGGAGTGTAACTGCGGGCACTGAAGCTTTCTTT. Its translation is CAWSVTAGTEAFF.

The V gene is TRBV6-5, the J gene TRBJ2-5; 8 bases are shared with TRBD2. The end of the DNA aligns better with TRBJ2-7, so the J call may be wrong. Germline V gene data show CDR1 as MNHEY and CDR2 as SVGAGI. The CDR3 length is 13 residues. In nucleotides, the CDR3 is TGTGCCAGCAGACGGGAGGGTACCTACGAGCAGTACTTC. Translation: CASRREGTYEQYF.

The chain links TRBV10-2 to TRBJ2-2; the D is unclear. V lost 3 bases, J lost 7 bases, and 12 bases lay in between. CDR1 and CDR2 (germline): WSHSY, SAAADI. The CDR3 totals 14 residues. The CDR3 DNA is TGCGCCAGCAGTGATAGACTGAAGGACGGGGAGCTGTTTTTT. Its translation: CASSDRLKDGELFF.

The CDR3 nucleotides read TGTGCCAGCAGCCCCTCGACTAGCGGGGCCTACGAGCAGTACTTC. Amino acid sequence: CASSPSTSGAYEQYF. The V call is TRBV4-2, the J call TRBJ2-7, with 11 bases matching TRBD2. The CDR3 is made up of 15 amino acids. Per the germline V gene, CDR1 is LGHNA and CDR2 is YNFKEQ. With V trimmed by 4 bases and J by 2 bases, 4 bases remained unmatched.

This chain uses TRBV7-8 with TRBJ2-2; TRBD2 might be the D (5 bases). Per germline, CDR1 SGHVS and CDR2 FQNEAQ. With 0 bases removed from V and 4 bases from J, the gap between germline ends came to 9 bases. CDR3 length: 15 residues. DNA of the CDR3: TGTGCCAGCAGCTTAGCGGGAGTTGGCACCGGGGAGCTGTTTTTT. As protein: CASSLAGVGTGELFF.

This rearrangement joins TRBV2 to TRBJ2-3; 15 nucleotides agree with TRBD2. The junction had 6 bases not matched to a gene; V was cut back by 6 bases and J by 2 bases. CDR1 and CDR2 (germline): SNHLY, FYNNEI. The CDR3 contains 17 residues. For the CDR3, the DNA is TGTGCCAGCAGGCCCGGGACTAGCGGGAGGTACACAGATACGCAGTATTTT. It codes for CASRPGTSGRYTDTQYF. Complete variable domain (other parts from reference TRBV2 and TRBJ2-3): EPEVTQTPSHQVTQMGQEVILRCVPISNHLYFYWYRQILGQKVEFLVSFYNNEISEKSEIFDDQFSVERPDGSNFTLKIRSTKLEDSAMYFCASRPGTSGRYTDTQYFGPGTRLTVL.

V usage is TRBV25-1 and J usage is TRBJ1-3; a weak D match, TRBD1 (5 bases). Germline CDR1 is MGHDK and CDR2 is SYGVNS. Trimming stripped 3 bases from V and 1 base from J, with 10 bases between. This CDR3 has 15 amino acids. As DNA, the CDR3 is TGTGCCAGCAGTGACGGGGGAGGGTCTGGAAACACCATATATTTT. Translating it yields CASSDGGGSGNTIYF.

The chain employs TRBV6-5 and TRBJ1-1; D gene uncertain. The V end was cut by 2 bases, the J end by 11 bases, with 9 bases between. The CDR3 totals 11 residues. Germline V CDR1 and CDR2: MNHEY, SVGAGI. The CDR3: CASSYQREAFF. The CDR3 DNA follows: TGTGCCAGCAGTTACCAAAGAGAGGCTTTCTTT.

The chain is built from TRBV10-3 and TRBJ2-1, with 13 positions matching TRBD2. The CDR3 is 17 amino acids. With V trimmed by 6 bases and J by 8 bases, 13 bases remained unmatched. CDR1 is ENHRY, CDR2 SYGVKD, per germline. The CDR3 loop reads CAISSELAGGPLDEQFF. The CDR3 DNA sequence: TGTGCCATCAGCTCCGAACTAGCGGGAGGGCCCTTGGATGAGCAGTTCTTC.

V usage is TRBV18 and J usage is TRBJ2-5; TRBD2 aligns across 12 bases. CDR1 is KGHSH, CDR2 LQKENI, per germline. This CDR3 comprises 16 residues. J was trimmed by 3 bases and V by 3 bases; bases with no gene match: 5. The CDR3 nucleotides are TGTGCCAGCTCACCTTCTAGCGGGAGGGCCGAAGAGACCCAGTACTTC. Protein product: CASSPSSGRAEETQYF.

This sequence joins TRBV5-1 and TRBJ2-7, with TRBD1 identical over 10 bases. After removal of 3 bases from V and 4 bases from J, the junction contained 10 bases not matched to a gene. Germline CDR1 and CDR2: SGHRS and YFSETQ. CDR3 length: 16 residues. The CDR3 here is CASSSTTRTGGYEQYF. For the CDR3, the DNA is TGCGCCAGCAGCTCAACCACACGGACAGGGGGGTACGAGCAGTACTTC. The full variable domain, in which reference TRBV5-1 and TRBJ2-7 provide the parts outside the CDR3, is KAGVTQTPRYLIKTRGQQVTLSCSPISGHRSVSWYQQTPGQGLQFLFEYFSETQRNKGNFPGRFSGRQFSNSRSEMNVSTLELGDSALYLCASSSTTRTGGYEQYFGPGTRLTVT.

This CDR3 reads CASSRAGTGQLEQYF. Written as DNA, the CDR3 is TGTGCCAGTAGTCGGGCCGGGACAGGGCAGCTCGAGCAGTACTTC. The chain employs TRBV19 and TRBJ2-7, with 9 positions matching TRBD1. Germline lookup yields CDR1 LNHDA and CDR2 SQIVND (reference sequence). V shed 5 bases, J shed 6 bases, and the junction held 11 bases outside the gene matches. The CDR3 runs 15 residues.

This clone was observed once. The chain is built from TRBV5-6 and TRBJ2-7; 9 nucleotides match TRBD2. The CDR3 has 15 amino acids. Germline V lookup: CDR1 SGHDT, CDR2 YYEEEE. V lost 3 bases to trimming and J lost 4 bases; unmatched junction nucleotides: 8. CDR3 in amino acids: CASSSTGLAAYEQYF. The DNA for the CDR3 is TGTGCCAGCAGCTCCACGGGACTAGCTGCTTACGAGCAGTACTTC.